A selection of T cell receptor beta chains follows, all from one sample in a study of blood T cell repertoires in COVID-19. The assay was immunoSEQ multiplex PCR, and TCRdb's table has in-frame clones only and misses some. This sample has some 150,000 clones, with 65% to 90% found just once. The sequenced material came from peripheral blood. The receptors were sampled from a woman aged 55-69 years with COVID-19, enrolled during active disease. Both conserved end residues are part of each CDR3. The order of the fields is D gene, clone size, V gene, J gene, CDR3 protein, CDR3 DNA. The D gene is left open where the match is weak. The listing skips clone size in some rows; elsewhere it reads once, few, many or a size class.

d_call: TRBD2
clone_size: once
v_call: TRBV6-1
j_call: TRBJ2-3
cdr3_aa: CASSEFMTSGAGTDTQYF
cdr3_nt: TGTGCCAGCAGTGAGTTCATGACTAGCGGAGCGGGCACAGATACGCAGTATTTT

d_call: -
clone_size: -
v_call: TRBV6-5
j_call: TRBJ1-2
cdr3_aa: CASSSPRDLYGYTF
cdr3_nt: TGTGCCAGCAGTTCCCCCAGGGATCTCTATGGCTACACCTTC

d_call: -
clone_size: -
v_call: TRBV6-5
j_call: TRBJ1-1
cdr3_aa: CASSQRQPQNTEAFF
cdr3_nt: TGTGCCAGCAGTCAAAGACAGCCTCAGAACACTGAAGCTTTCTTT

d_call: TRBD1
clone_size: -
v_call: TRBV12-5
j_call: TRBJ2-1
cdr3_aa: CASALPGTASYNEQFF
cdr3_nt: TGTGCTAGTGCCCTCCCCGGGACAGCTTCATACAATGAGCAGTTCTTC

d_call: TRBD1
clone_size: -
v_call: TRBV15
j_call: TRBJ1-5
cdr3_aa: CATSTLTGGNQPQHF
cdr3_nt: TGTGCCACCAGCACTCTGACAGGGGGAAATCAGCCCCAGCATTTT

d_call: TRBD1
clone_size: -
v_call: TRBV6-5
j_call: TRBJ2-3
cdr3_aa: CASSLDRGTDTQYF
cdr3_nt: TGTGCCAGCAGTCTGGACAGGGGGACAGATACGCAGTATTTT

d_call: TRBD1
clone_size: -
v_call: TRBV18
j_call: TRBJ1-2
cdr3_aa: CASSPENRGHYGYTF
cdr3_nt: TGTGCCAGCTCACCAGAGAATAGGGGGCACTATGGCTACACCTTC

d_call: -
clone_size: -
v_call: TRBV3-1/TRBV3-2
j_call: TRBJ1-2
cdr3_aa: CASSAPDTINYGYTF
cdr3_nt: TGTGCCAGCAGCGCTCCGGACACGATTAACTATGGCTACACCTTC

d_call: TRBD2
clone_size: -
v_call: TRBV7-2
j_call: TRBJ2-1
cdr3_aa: CASSSGTSGNNEQFF
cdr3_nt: TGTGCCAGCAGCTCGGGGACTAGCGGGAACAATGAGCAGTTCTTC

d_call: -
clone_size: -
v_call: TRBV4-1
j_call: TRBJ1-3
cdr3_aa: CASSQVDSSSGNTIYF
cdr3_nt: TGCGCCAGCAGCCAAGTCGACTCAAGCTCTGGAAACACCATATATTTT

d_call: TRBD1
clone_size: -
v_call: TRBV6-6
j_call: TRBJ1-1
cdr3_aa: CASFRQGVIDEAFF
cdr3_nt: TGTGCCAGTTTTAGACAGGGCGTTATCGATGAAGCTTTCTTT

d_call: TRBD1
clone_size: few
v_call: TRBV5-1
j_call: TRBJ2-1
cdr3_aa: CASSNLGTGFNEQFF
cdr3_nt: TGCGCCAGCAGCAATCTCGGGACAGGGTTCAATGAGCAGTTCTTC

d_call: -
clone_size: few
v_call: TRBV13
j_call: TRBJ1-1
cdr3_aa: CASSSGSLNTEAFF
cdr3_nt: TGTGCCAGCAGTTCAGGGTCTTTGAACACTGAAGCTTTCTTT

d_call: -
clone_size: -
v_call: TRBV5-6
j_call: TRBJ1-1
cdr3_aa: CASSEDLTLNTEAFF
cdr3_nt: TGTGCCAGCAGCGAGGATTTAACACTGAACACTGAAGCTTTCTTT

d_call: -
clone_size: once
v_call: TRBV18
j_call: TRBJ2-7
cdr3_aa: CASSTGSLYEQYF
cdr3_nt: TGTGCCAGCTCTACCGGGAGCCTCTACGAGCAGTACTTC

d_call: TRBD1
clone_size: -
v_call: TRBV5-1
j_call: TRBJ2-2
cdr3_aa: CASSYDRETGELFF
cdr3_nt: TGCGCCAGCAGCTACGACAGGGAAACCGGGGAGCTGTTTTTT

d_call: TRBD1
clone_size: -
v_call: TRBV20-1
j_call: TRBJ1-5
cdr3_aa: CSASSTSTGPNQPQHF
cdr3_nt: TGCAGTGCTAGTTCAACCTCGACAGGGCCAAATCAGCCCCAGCATTTT

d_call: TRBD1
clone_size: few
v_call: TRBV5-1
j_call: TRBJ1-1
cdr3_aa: CASSLVQGAVTEAFF
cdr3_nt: TGCGCCAGCAGCTTGGTCCAGGGGGCAGTGACTGAAGCTTTCTTT

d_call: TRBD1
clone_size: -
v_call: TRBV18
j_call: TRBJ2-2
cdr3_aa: CASSRGTANTGELFF
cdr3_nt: TGTGCCAGCTCCCGTGGGACAGCGAACACCGGGGAGCTGTTTTTT

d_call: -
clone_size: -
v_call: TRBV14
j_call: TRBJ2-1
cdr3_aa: CASSHRAEFLYNEQFF
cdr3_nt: TGTGCCAGCAGCCATAGAGCGGAGTTCCTTTACAATGAGCAGTTCTTC

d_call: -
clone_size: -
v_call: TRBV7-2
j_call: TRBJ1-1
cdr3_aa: CASSENRGVNTEAFF
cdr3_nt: TGTGCCAGCAGCGAGAACCGGGGGGTGAACACTGAAGCTTTCTTT

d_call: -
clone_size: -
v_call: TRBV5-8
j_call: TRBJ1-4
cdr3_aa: CASNIQGSEKLFF
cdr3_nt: TGTGCCAGCAACATACAGGGAAGCGAAAAACTGTTTTTT

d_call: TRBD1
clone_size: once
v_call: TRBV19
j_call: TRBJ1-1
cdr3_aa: CASRLTGGNTEAFF
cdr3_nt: TGTGCCAGTAGATTGACAGGGGGCAACACTGAAGCTTTCTTT

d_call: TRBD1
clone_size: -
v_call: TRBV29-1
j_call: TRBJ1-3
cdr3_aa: CSALYGTGKAWGSGNTIYF
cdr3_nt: TGCAGCGCCCTATATGGGACAGGGAAGGCCTGGGGCTCTGGAAACACCATATATTTT

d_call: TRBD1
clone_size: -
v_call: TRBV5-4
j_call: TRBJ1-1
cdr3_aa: CASSPRTGEGAEAFF
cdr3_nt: TGTGCTAGCAGCCCCCGGACAGGGGAGGGGGCTGAAGCTTTCTTT

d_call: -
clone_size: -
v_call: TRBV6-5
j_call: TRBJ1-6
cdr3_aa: CASSYSRGSYNSPLHF
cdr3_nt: TGTGCCAGCAGTTACTCCAGGGGCTCCTATAATTCACCCCTCCACTTT